The 14 T cell receptor beta chains listed next were all sequenced from one sample in a study of blood T cell repertoires in COVID-19. TCRdb's table, derived via immunoSEQ multiplex PCR, lists solely in-frame clones and lacks some. The sample includes under 200,000 clones, roughly 88% of them seen just once. Material: peripheral blood. These receptors were collected from a man between 18 and 35 years old with COVID-19, enrolled during active disease.

Regarding this clone: Other DNA sequences in the same sample also yield this CDR3. The CDR3 DNA reads TGTGCCAGCTCCGGGACAGGCTCCTACGAGCAGTACTTC. Translation gives CASSGTGSYEQYF. The gene calls are TRBV9 and TRBJ2-7, with 8 bases matching TRBD1. Trimming at V came to 7 bases and at J to 0 bases, leaving 3 bases not matched to a gene. Per the germline V gene, CDR1 is SGDLS and CDR2 is YYNGEE. CDR3 length equals 13 residues.

The V call is TRBV30, the J call TRBJ2-1, with TRBD2 matching over 10 bases. The V and J ends lost 4 bases and 1 base, in that order; junction bases with no gene match: 4. Per the germline V gene, CDR1 is GTSNPN and CDR2 is SVGIG (reference sequence). The CDR3 contains 15 residues. CDR3 in DNA: TGTGCCTGGAATTTAGCGGGAGGATCCTACAATGAGCAGTTCTTC. Translated, it gives CAWNLAGGSYNEQFF.

The rearrangement joins TRBV5-4 to TRBJ2-3; 8 bases align to TRBD1. The CDR3 length is 15 residues. The germline V gene has CDR1 SGHNT and CDR2 YYREEE (reference sequence). V lost 6 bases, J lost 2 bases, and 8 bases stayed unmatched. CDR3 bases: TGTGCCAGCACCCCGACAGGGGACCCCACAGATACGCAGTATTTT. Its protein is CASTPTGDPTDTQYF.

Note on this clone: Other DNA sequences in this sample translate to the same CDR3. The chain links TRBV7-2 to TRBJ2-1, with TRBD2 identical over 8 bases. The CDR3 consists of 14 residues. Per the germline V gene, CDR1 is SGHTA and CDR2 is FQGNSA. V shed 5 bases, J shed 2 bases, and the junction held 2 bases outside the gene matches. Here the CDR3 reads CASSRGLAYNEQFF. DNA for the CDR3: TGTGCCAGCAGCCGGGGACTAGCCTACAATGAGCAGTTCTTC.

This sequence joins TRBV5-1 and TRBJ2-1; TRBD1 agrees at 7 bases. The CDR3 consists of 14 residues. The V and J ends lost 4 bases and 5 bases, in that order; junction bases with no gene match: 6. Looked up from germline, CDR1 is SGHRS and CDR2 is YFSETQ. This CDR3 is CASSPGTANNEQFF. CDR3 in DNA: TGCGCCAGCAGCCCCGGGACAGCCAACAATGAGCAGTTCTTC.

The rearrangement uses TRBV6-2 or TRBV6-3 and TRBJ1-5, with D possibly being TRBD1 (6 bases). The CDR3 has 17 amino acids. The germline V gene encodes CDR1 MNHEY and CDR2 SVGEGT. The V and J ends lost 3 bases and 1 base respectively, with 16 bases between them. The CDR3 is CASSYLRDTGSNQPQHF. The CDR3 DNA follows: TGTGCCAGCAGTTATCTCCGGGACACTGGAAGCAATCAGCCCCAGCATTTT.

This chain links TRBV28 with TRBJ1-6; perhaps TRBD1 as D (6 bases). V lost 3 bases and J lost 9, with 9 bases in between. Germline values: CDR1 MDHEN, CDR2 SYDVKM. The CDR3 runs 13 residues. The CDR3 spells CASSFDRSSPLHF. The CDR3 region has the DNA TGTGCCAGCAGTTTTGACAGGTCTTCACCCCTCCACTTT.

The gene calls are TRBV4-3 and TRBJ2-7; 7 positions match TRBD1. The CDR3 has 15 amino acids. The junction had 10 bases not matched to a gene; V was cut back by 5 bases and J by 3 bases. Germline CDR1 LGHNA, CDR2 YSLEER. CDR3 sequence: CASSYYRDRVYEQYF. CDR3 nucleotide sequence: TGCGCCAGCAGCTACTACCGGGACAGAGTCTACGAGCAGTACTTC.

The chain is built from TRBV14 and TRBJ2-7; 9 bases match TRBD1. V shed 4 bases and J 0 bases; nucleotides not matched to a gene: 7. CDR1 SGHDN and CDR2 FVKESK come from the germline V gene. CDR3 length: 16 residues. The CDR3 sequence is CASSRTGTGISYEQYF. The DNA for the CDR3 is TGTGCCAGCAGCCGGACCGGGACAGGGATCTCCTACGAGCAGTACTTC.

This sequence joins TRBV4-3 and TRBJ2-1, with TRBD1 matching over 10 bases. The germline V gene encodes CDR1 LGHNA and CDR2 YSLEER. The CDR3 runs to 14 residues. V was pared by 4 bases and J by 10 bases, with 7 bases of the junction left unmatched. The CDR3 here is CASSRTATGGEQFF. CDR3 DNA: TGCGCCAGCAGCCGAACCGCGACAGGGGGCGAGCAGTTCTTC.

The rearrangement uses TRBV30 and TRBJ1-5; D gene ambiguous. The germline CDR1 and CDR2 sequences are GTSNPN and SVGIG (reference sequence). Trimming stripped 1 base from V and 0 bases from J, with 16 bases between. This CDR3 has 17 amino acids. CDR3 in DNA: TGTGCCTGGAGTGCTGGGCCGTGGCCTTATAGCAATCAGCCCCAGCATTTT. Translated, it gives CAWSAGPWPYSNQPQHF. The complete variable domain, with remaining parts taken from reference TRBV30 and TRBJ1-5, reads SQTIHQWPATLVQPVGSPLSLECTVEGTSNPNLYWYRQAAGRGLQLLFYSVGIGQISSEVPQNLSASRPQDRQFILSSKKLLLSDSGFYLCAWSAGPWPYSNQPQHFGDGTRLSIL.

V and J are TRBV28 and TRBJ2-1; 12 bases are a match to TRBD2. Germline CDR1 MDHEN, CDR2 SYDVKM. There are 15 residues in the CDR3. Losses at the gene ends were 3 bases for V and 7 bases for J; bases not matched to a gene: 4. The CDR3 loop is CASSFSLAGGNEQFF. CDR3 DNA: TGTGCCAGCAGTTTTAGTCTAGCGGGAGGGAATGAGCAGTTCTTC.

The chain is built from TRBV13 and TRBJ2-1; 14 nucleotides agree with TRBD2. With 4 bases clipped from V and 7 bases from J, the junction kept 6 bases outside the gene matches. Looked up from germline, CDR1 is PRHDT and CDR2 is FYEKMQ (reference sequence). The length of the CDR3 is 16 residues. This chain's CDR3 is CASSSPGLAGENEQFF. Here the CDR3 DNA reads TGTGCCAGCAGCTCTCCGGGACTAGCGGGAGAAAATGAGCAGTTCTTC.

This sequence joins TRBV2 and TRBJ2-3, with 9 bases aligning to TRBD2. Germline V CDR1 and CDR2: SNHLY, FYNNEI. The CDR3 runs to 14 residues. V gave up 7 bases and J gave up 7 bases; unmatched junction bases: 9. CDR3 loop: CASILAGVGYTQYF. The DNA for the CDR3 is TGTGCCAGCATTTTAGCGGGAGTCGGATATACGCAGTATTTT.